Sequencing of this TCR beta chain was carried out in a study of shared clonotypes between healthy human individuals. Study conclusions and caveats: Non-shared clonotypes displayed generation probabilities falling below those of clonotypes present in all four donors.

TCRdb keeps only in-frame clones here, not all; method: immunoSEQ multiplex PCR. The sample records roughly 2.5 million clones, roughly nine tenths being singletons. With regard to this clone: Antigen unknown.

Trimming stripped 4 bases from V and 0 bases from J, with 12 bases between. Germline-derived CDR1 and CDR2 are SQVTM and ANQGSEA. The CDR3 runs to 15 residues. Sequenced material: naive CD4+ T cells sorted from blood. Indicated subset: CD45RA+ positively selected. The gene calls are TRBV29-1 and TRBJ1-4, with D possibly being TRBD1 (6 bases). The sequence was collected from a man younger than 35 in good health. CDR3 protein: CSVAGGRATNEKLFF. DNA of the CDR3: TGCAGCGTTGCGGGGGGCAGGGCAACTAATGAAAAACTGTTTTTT.